This T cell receptor beta chain was obtained from a study of blood T cell repertoires in COVID-19. About the research overall: The United States, Italy and Spain were the sources of the acute and convalescent COVID-19 samples. PBMCs, B-cell-depleted T cells, or T cells provided the cDNA or gDNA that made up the material.

This CDR3 comprises 14 residues. V shed 4 bases and J shed 7 bases, with 17 bases lying between them. Germline lookup yields CDR1 SGHAT and CDR2 FQNNGV. Those enrolled in Seattle joined during active infection and were followed longitudinally afterward. Authors' processing steps: Amplification of reference gene primers provided the estimated nucleated cell counts. Clones were sequenced by immunoSEQ multiplex PCR, and TCRdb holds only the in-frame ones, with some missing. V and J calls and clone size follow that table, whereas D and trimming were derived from the DNA. The repertoire holds roughly 260,000 clones, with about nine tenths as singletons.

V gene TRBV11-2 combines with J gene TRBJ2-7; tentative D call: TRBD1 (5 bases). The source is a young adult with COVID-19, enrolled during active disease. Sequenced input: peripheral blood. The CDR3 protein is CASSSSRQLGEQYF. The CDR3 nucleotides read TGTGCCAGCAGCTCCTCACGACAGCTTGGAGAGCAGTACTTC.